This TCR beta chain was obtained from a study of naive CD8 T cells in extremely preterm neonates. Findings and caveats of the study: Relative to older groups, preterm infants had shorter, less trimmed CDR3s with fewer N additions. Compared with all age groups, preterm neonates showed less repertoire richness.

The table came from immunoSEQ multiplex PCR; TCRdb's copy has only in-frame clones and leaves some out. The table has tens of thousands of clones, approximately 90% seen once. About this clone: Its antigen is undetermined.

Preterm samples came from extremely preterm deliveries at roughly 22-29 weeks. Sequenced material: naive CD8+ T cells from cord blood. The clonotype comes from a boy who was born preterm.

The CDR3 bases are TGCACCAGCAGCCAAGAAGGTGAGCCCCAGCATTTT. The encoded protein is CTSSQEGEPQHF. This rearrangement joins TRBV1 to TRBJ1-5. TRBV1 is a pseudogene locus. The CDR3 totals 12 residues.